The 20 T cell receptor beta chains below come from one sample, sequenced in a study of long-term antiretroviral therapy in people with HIV. With survey level as its setting, the immunoSEQ assay was v3.0. This table comes from immunoSEQ multiplex PCR, and its TCRdb copy is limited to in-frame clones, with some not included. Here the sample spans 30,000 to 50,000 clones, around 85% being singletons. This sample comprised unsorted PBMCs, obtained 3.1 years after starting antiretroviral therapy. The origin of the receptors is a woman in her forties or fifties with HIV.

The genes are TRBV29-1 and TRBJ2-2; D gene uncertain. Germline CDR1 reads SQVTM; CDR2 reads ANQGSEA. The CDR3 totals 12 residues. The V gene lost 8 bases and the J gene lost 0 bases, with 7 bases spanning the gap. The CDR3 is CSHISNTGELFF. CDR3 nucleotide sequence: TGCAGCCATATCTCGAACACCGGGGAGCTGTTTTTT.

The chain is built from TRBV25-1 and TRBJ1-3; D gene ambiguous. Looked up from germline, CDR1 is MGHDK and CDR2 is SYGVNS. The CDR3 extends over 13 amino acids. The V end was cut by 8 bases, the J end by 1 base, with 9 bases between. The CDR3 protein is CASGEDSGNTIYF. The DNA for the CDR3 is TGTGCCAGCGGGGAGGATTCTGGAAACACCATATATTTT.

The genes are TRBV5-1 and TRBJ2-3, with 13 bases aligning to TRBD2. Losses at the gene ends were 4 bases for V and 5 bases for J; bases not matched to a gene: 13. The CDR3 extends over 18 amino acids. The germline CDR1 and CDR2 sequences are SGHRS and YFSETQ. The DNA for the CDR3 is TGCGCCAGCAGCCTCGGACTAGCGGGGGCAAAACGAGGAGATACGCAGTATTTT. Its translation: CASSLGLAGAKRGDTQYF. Full variable domain (remainder filled in from reference TRBV5-1 and TRBJ2-3): KAGVTQTPRYLIKTRGQQVTLSCSPISGHRSVSWYQQTPGQGLQFLFEYFSETQRNKGNFPGRFSGRQFSNSRSEMNVSTLELGDSALYLCASSLGLAGAKRGDTQYFGPGTRLTVL.

CDR3 DNA: TGTGCCTGGAGGGGGCCCGGTGAAAAACTGTTTTTT. Translation gives CAWRGPGEKLFF. The rearrangement links TRBV30 to TRBJ1-4; a possible D gene is TRBD1 (5 bases). V gave up 3 bases and J gave up 7 bases, with 9 bases separating them. This CDR3 is 12 amino acids long. Per germline, CDR1 GTSNPN and CDR2 SVGIG (reference sequence). Using reference TRBV30 and TRBJ1-4 for the parts outside the CDR3, the full variable domain is SQTIHQWPATLVQPVGSPLSLECTVEGTSNPNLYWYRQAAGRGLQLLFYSVGIGQISSEVPQNLSASRPQDRQFILSSKKLLLSDSGFYLCAWRGPGEKLFFGSGTQLSVL.

This chain joins TRBV5-1 and TRBJ2-5, with D perhaps matching TRBD1 (6 bases). Germline CDR1 SGHRS, CDR2 YFSETQ. The length of the CDR3 is 14 residues. V was clipped by 4 bases and J by 1 base, with 11 bases between them. CDR3 DNA: TGCGCCAGCAGCACGGGACAAGTCCAAGAGACCCAGTACTTC. As protein: CASSTGQVQETQYF.

The rearrangement links TRBV2 to TRBJ2-1; either TRBD1 or TRBD2 may supply D (6 bases each). The CDR3 extends over 12 amino acids. Trimming removed 9 bases from V and 6 bases from J, with 12 bases in between. Germline V gene lookup returns CDR1 SNHLY and CDR2 FYNNEI. This chain's CDR3 is CASLRGANEQFF. CDR3 nucleotides: TGTGCCAGTTTAAGGGGGGCCAATGAGCAGTTCTTC.

A note on this clone: This sample includes further DNA sequences coding for the same CDR3. The chain is built from TRBV15 and TRBJ2-1; a possible D gene is TRBD2 (5 bases). The CDR3 totals 16 residues. Trimming left V 0 bases short and J 0 bases short, with 9 bases between. CDR1 and CDR2 from the germline V gene are LNHNV and YYDKDF (reference sequence). The CDR3 loop is CATSRDRGSSYNEQFF. CDR3 DNA: TGTGCCACCAGCAGAGATCGAGGGAGCTCCTACAATGAGCAGTTCTTC.

This chain links TRBV19 with TRBJ1-5; D ambiguous. Germline V gives CDR1 LNHDA, CDR2 SQIVND (reference sequence). Trimming took off 5 bases at V and 6 bases at J, with 8 bases between the two ends. The CDR3 totals 12 residues. The CDR3 sequence is CASSFHSQPQHF. The CDR3 DNA reads TGTGCCAGTAGTTTCCACTCTCAGCCCCAGCATTTT.

The chain combines TRBV6-1 with TRBJ2-1; TRBD1 matches at 12 bases. Germline trimming cut 8 bases from V and 5 bases from J; bases unmatched to any gene: 4. The CDR3 consists of 14 residues. Germline CDR1 reads MNHNS; CDR2 reads SASEGT. This CDR3 reads CASGDRGRDNEQFF. The CDR3 coding sequence is TGTGCCAGCGGGGACAGGGGGCGAGACAATGAGCAGTTCTTC.

V is TRBV27 and J is TRBJ2-7; D remains ambiguous. The CDR3 extends over 11 amino acids. Trimming took off 5 bases at V and 0 bases at J, with 2 bases between the two ends. Per the germline V gene, CDR1 is MNHEY and CDR2 is SMNVEV (reference sequence). The CDR3 loop reads CASSTSYEQYF. CDR3 nucleotides: TGTGCCAGCAGTACCTCCTACGAGCAGTACTTC.

V and J are TRBV30 and TRBJ1-4, with TRBD1 matching 8 bases. Germline CDR1 GTSNPN, CDR2 SVGIG (reference sequence). V was clipped by 4 bases and J by 3 bases; unmatched bases: 7. The CDR3 has 15 amino acids. DNA for the CDR3: TGTGCCTGGACGGGGACAGGCGATCCTAATGAAAAACTGTTTTTT. It is translated as CAWTGTGDPNEKLFF.

The genes are TRBV9 and TRBJ1-5, with unresolved D. CDR1 SGDLS and CDR2 YYNGEE come from the germline V gene. The CDR3 spans 15 residues. Trimming removed 0 bases from V and 4 bases from J, with 11 bases in between. The DNA for the CDR3 is TGTGCCAGCAGCGTAGGTTTCGGTCTTAATCAGCCCCAGCATTTT. Its translation is CASSVGFGLNQPQHF.

The chain employs TRBV7-6 and TRBJ1-1; D remains unclear. The V gene's germline CDR1 is SGHVS and CDR2 FNYEAQ. The V and J ends lost 5 bases and 1 base respectively, with 8 bases between them. The CDR3 is 13 amino acids. In nucleotides, the CDR3 is TGTGCCAGCAGCAAGACAACGAACACTGAAGCTTTCTTT. Translating gives CASSKTTNTEAFF.

This clone occurred once. This chain joins TRBV18 and TRBJ1-1; the D is unclear. Trimming removed 0 bases from V and 0 bases from J, with 8 bases in between. Germline lookup yields CDR1 KGHSH and CDR2 LQKENI. This CDR3 contains 15 residues. CDR3 in DNA: TGTGCCAGCTCACCACCCGACCGTCTGAACACTGAAGCTTTCTTT. This sequence encodes CASSPPDRLNTEAFF.

The chain carries TRBV5-1 and TRBJ2-5; the D gene is possibly TRBD2 (5 bases). Trimming stripped 0 bases from V and 7 bases from J, with 13 bases between. The CDR3 has 14 residues. Germline V gene data show CDR1 as SGHRS and CDR2 as YFSETQ. The CDR3 here is CASSLENGLGTQYF. For the CDR3, the DNA is TGCGCCAGCAGCTTGGAAAACGGACTGGGGACCCAGTACTTC.

The table lists this clone with a count of one. This chain joins TRBV27 and TRBJ2-1, with 7 nucleotides matching TRBD2. The CDR3 has 15 amino acids. V dropped 5 bases and J dropped 3; count of bases not matched to a gene: 7. Germline V gene lookup returns CDR1 MNHEY and CDR2 SMNVEV (reference sequence). The CDR3 is CASSKQGDYYNEQFF. The CDR3 nucleotides are TGTGCCAGCAGTAAACAAGGGGACTACTACAATGAGCAGTTCTTC.

CDR3: CASSHRGQSYNSPLHF. CDR3 nucleotide sequence: TGTGCCAGCAGCCACCGCGGGCAGTCGTATAATTCACCCCTCCACTTT. The genes are TRBV7-3 and TRBJ1-6; unclear D gene. The CDR3 has 16 residues. Trimming stripped 5 bases from V and 4 bases from J, with 15 bases between. The germline CDR1 and CDR2 sequences are SGHTA and FQGTGA.

The J gene is TRBJ1-4, the V gene TRBV2; TRBD1 might be the D (6 bases). The CDR3 length is 15 residues. Germline V lookup: CDR1 SNHLY, CDR2 FYNNEI. V shed 1 base and J shed 7 bases, with 13 bases lying between them. CDR3 nucleotide sequence: TGTGCCAGCAGTGAAGGAGGGGGGGCAGGTGAAAAACTGTTTTTT. Its protein is CASSEGGGAGEKLFF.

Regarding this clone: The junction departs from the called germline gene at one end, perhaps through a read error. The chain uses TRBV4-1 and TRBJ1-2; TRBD1 agrees at 7 bases. The CDR3 loop spans 14 amino acids. CDR1 and CDR2 (germline): MGHRA, YSYEKL. DNA for the CDR3: TGCGCCAGCGGCCACCTCGACAGGGACCATGGCTACACCTTC. It is translated as CASGHLDRDHGYTF.

The chain combines TRBV7-1 with TRBJ1-1; 7 bases map to TRBD1. TRBV7-1 is an ORF; its function is uncertain. Losses at the gene ends were 3 bases for V and 1 base for J; bases not matched to a gene: 2. CDR3 length equals 14 residues. The CDR3 is CASSSGQPNTEAFF. DNA for the CDR3: TGTGCCAGCAGCTCGGGACAGCCGAACACTGAAGCTTTCTTT.